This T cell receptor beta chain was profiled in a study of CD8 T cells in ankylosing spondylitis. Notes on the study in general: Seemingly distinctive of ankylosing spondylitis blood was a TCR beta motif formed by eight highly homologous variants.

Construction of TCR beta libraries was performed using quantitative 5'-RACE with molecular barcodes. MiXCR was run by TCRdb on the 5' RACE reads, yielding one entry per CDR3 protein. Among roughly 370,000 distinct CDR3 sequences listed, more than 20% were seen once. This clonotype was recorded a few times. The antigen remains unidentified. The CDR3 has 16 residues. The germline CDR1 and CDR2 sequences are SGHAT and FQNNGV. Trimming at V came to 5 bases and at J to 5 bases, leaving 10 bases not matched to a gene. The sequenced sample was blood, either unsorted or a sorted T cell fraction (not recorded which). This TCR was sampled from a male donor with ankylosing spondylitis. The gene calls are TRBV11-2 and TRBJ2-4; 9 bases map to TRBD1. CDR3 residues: CASSPTRDREQNIQYF. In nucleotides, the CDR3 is TGTGCCAGCAGCCCAACCCGGGACAGGGAGCAAAACATTCAGTACTTC.